The rows below give T cell receptor beta chains drawn from one sample of a study of blood T cells in healthy people across ages. A single record per CDR3 protein comes from TCRdb applying MiXCR to the 5' RACE reads. Among about 760,000 distinct CDR3 sequences listed, 45% to 70% were seen once. Material for sequencing was blood. Receptor source: a man aged 35 to 55 in good health. Both conserved end residues are part of each CDR3. The D gene is left open where the match is weak. Clone size is stated in some rows and not others, as once, few, many or a class when expanded.

abundance,v_gene,j_gene,d_gene,CDR3aa,CDR3nt
.,TRBV9,TRBJ2-3,.,CASSVEPGHTDTQYF,TGTGCCAGCAGCGTAGAGCCGGGACACACAGATACGCAGTATTTT
.,TRBV27,TRBJ2-6,.,CASSFSYSGANVLTF,TGTGCCAGCAGTTTTTCGTACTCTGGGGCCAACGTCCTGACTTTC
.,TRBV6-4,TRBJ2-1,.,CASSDSDGHVNEQFF,TGTGCCAGCAGTGACTCAGACGGACACGTCAATGAGCAGTTCTTC
.,TRBV5-5,TRBJ1-6,TRBD1,CASVRDRNSPLHF,TGTGCCAGCGTACGGGACAGAAATTCACCCCTCCACTTT
.,TRBV20-1,TRBJ2-7,.,CSAGEAGNAREQYF,TGCAGTGCTGGTGAGGCGGGCAACGCTCGCGAGCAGTACTTC
.,TRBV20-1,TRBJ2-5,.,CSARGGQVHQETQYF,TGCAGTGCTAGGGGAGGACAGGTTCATCAAGAGACCCAGTACTTC
few,TRBV14,TRBJ2-1,.,CASSQGPYGSVWNEQFF,TGTGCCAGCAGCCAAGGACCTTACGGTTCGGTATGGAATGAGCAGTTCTTC
.,TRBV5-1,TRBJ2-1,.,CASSLGPRSYNEQFF,TGCGCCAGCAGCTTGGGTCCACGCTCCTACAATGAGCAGTTCTTC
.,TRBV5-1,TRBJ2-7,.,CASSYDVSYEQYF,TGCGCCAGCAGCTATGACGTCTCCTACGAGCAGTACTTT
few,TRBV9,TRBJ2-7,.,CASSVRTGTANEQYF,TGTGCCAGCAGCGTACGCACAGGGACCGCCAATGAGCAGTACTTC
.,TRBV12-3/TRBV12-4,TRBJ1-2,.,CASSPSTGSYGYTF,TGTGCCAGCAGTCCTTCAACAGGGAGCTATGGCTACACCTTC
few,TRBV7-2,TRBJ2-3,TRBD1,CASSLAADRGPQYF,TGTGCCAGCAGCTTAGCTGCGGACAGGGGCCCGCAGTATTTT
.,TRBV7-3,TRBJ2-3,.,CASSPGGGGPDTQYF,TGTGCCAGCAGCCCAGGAGGGGGGGGCCCAGATACGCAGTATTTT
.,TRBV29-1,TRBJ2-1,TRBD1,CSVRRFTGTGAHSEQFF,TGCAGCGTCAGAAGGTTCACCGGGACAGGGGCGCACAGTGAGCAGTTCTTC
.,TRBV25-1,TRBJ2-1,TRBD2,CASSETRGTSGRHEQFF,TGTGCCAGCAGTGAAACTAGGGGGACTAGCGGGAGACACGAGCAGTTCTTC
once,TRBV12-3/TRBV12-4,TRBJ2-5,TRBD2,CASRQAGIPETQYF,TGTGCCAGCAGGCAAGCGGGAATCCCCGAGACCCAGTACTTC
.,TRBV10-3,TRBJ1-6,TRBD1,CAVSDQTTGIGSPLHF,TGTGCCGTCAGTGACCAGACGACAGGGATCGGTTCACCCCTCCACTTT
.,TRBV14,TRBJ2-1,.,CASSQENSVPEFF,TGTGCCAGCAGCCAAGAAAACTCTGTTCCGGAGTTCTTC
.,TRBV10-3,TRBJ1-1,.,CAISVRGARSTEAFF,TGTGCCATCAGTGTTCGGGGGGCGCGGAGCACTGAAGCTTTCTTT
.,TRBV6-5,TRBJ2-7,.,CASSYGGSSYNEQYF,TGTGCCAGCAGTTACGGCGGTAGCTCCTACAATGAGCAGTACTTC
.,TRBV10-3,TRBJ2-1,.,CATSGRAVNNEQFF,TGTGCCACCTCGGGACGAGCGGTTAACAATGAGCAGTTCTTC
.,TRBV20-1,TRBJ2-7,TRBD2,CSASSRLAERRHEQYF,TGCAGTGCTAGTAGCCGTCTAGCGGAGCGAAGACACGAGCAGTACTTC
.,TRBV28,TRBJ2-5,TRBD1,CASSLYGTGETQYF,TGTGCCAGCAGTTTATATGGGACAGGAGAGACCCAGTACTTC
few,TRBV14,TRBJ2-3,.,CASSQDNHRITDTQYF,TGTGCCAGCAGCCAAGATAATCACAGGATCACAGATACGCAGTATTTT
.,TRBV3-1,TRBJ2-5,TRBD2,CASSDGTTAGETQYF,TGTGCCAGCAGCGACGGGACTACGGCCGGGGAGACCCAGTACTTC